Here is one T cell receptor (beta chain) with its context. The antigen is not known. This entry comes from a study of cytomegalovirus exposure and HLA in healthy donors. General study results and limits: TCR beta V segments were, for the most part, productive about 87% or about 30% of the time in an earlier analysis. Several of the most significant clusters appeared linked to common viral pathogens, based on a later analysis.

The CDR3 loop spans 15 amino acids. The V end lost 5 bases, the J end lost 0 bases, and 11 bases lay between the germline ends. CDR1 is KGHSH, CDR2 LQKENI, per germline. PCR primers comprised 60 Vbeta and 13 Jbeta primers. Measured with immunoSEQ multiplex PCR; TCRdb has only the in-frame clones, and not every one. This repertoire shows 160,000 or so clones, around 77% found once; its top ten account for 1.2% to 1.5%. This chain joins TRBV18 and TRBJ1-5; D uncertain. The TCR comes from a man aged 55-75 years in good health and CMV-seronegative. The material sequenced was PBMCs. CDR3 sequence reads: CASSSQSNSNQPQHF. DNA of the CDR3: TGTGCCAGCTCATCACAGAGTAATAGCAATCAGCCCCAGCATTTT.